Following are 18 T cell receptor beta chains from one sample sequenced in a study of early stage breast cancer tumors. TCRdb keeps only in-frame clones here, not all; method: immunoSEQ multiplex PCR. Found here are 25,000 to 35,000 clones, roughly 78% of them singletons; the top ten hold about 13%. What was sequenced was blood. All receptors come from a person between 55 and 69 years old with breast cancer.

This clone was counted once. The chain employs TRBV19 and TRBJ2-7, with D perhaps matching TRBD1 (6 bases). Germline V gene lookup returns CDR1 LNHDA and CDR2 SQIVND (reference sequence). V was cut by 1 base and J by 4 bases, with 14 bases left in between. The CDR3 extends over 15 amino acids. The CDR3 coding sequence is TGTGCCAGTAGTATAGTCGCGACAGGAGCTTACGAGCAGTACTTC. Translation gives CASSIVATGAYEQYF.

The rearrangement links TRBV6-5 to TRBJ1-1, with a tentative D call TRBD1 (5 bases). V lost 5 bases, J lost 5 bases, and 12 bases lay in between. This CDR3 has 13 amino acids. Germline V lookup: CDR1 MNHEY, CDR2 SVGAGI. The CDR3 region is CASSEAGRTEAFF. CDR3 sequence (DNA): TGTGCCAGCAGTGAGGCAGGGAGGACTGAAGCTTTCTTT.

This chain uses TRBV19 with TRBJ2-1; TRBD2 aligns across 12 bases. CDR1 is LNHDA and CDR2 is SQIVND in the germline V gene (reference sequence). CDR3 length: 15 residues. Germline trimming cut 5 bases from V and 6 bases from J; bases unmatched to any gene: 5. The CDR3 DNA sequence: TGTGCCAGTAGTTCACTAGCGGGAGGTTTCAATGAGCAGTTCTTC. Its protein product is CASSSLAGGFNEQFF. Drawing the rest from reference TRBV19 and TRBJ2-1, the complete variable domain is DGGITQSPKYLFRKEGQNVTLSCEQNLNHDAMYWYRQDPGQGLRLIYYSQIVNDFQKGDIAEGYSVSREKKESFPLTVTSAQKNPTAFYLCASSSLAGGFNEQFFGPGTRLTVL.

The chain carries TRBV30 and TRBJ2-7; D perhaps matches TRBD1 (5 bases). The CDR3 sequence is 15 residues long. Trimming pared 0 bases from V and 6 bases from J, leaving 18 bases between. Germline V lookup: CDR1 GTSNPN, CDR2 SVGIG (reference sequence). The CDR3 DNA is TGTGCCTGGAGTGTCCCTCAGGGCCGGAAGACCGAGCAGTACTTC. Translation gives CAWSVPQGRKTEQYF.

The J gene is TRBJ2-5, the V gene TRBV5-1, with D possibly matching TRBD2 (6 bases). CDR3 size: 15 residues. The germline CDR1 and CDR2 sequences are SGHRS and YFSETQ. Trimming took off 5 bases at V and 5 bases at J, with 19 bases between the two ends. This CDR3 is CASRRAANREETQYF. The CDR3 DNA is TGCGCCAGCAGAAGGGCGGCCAACCGGGAGGAGACCCAGTACTTC. The full variable domain, its missing parts supplied by reference TRBV5-1 and TRBJ2-5, is KAGVTQTPRYLIKTRGQQVTLSCSPISGHRSVSWYQQTPGQGLQFLFEYFSETQRNKGNFPGRFSGRQFSNSRSEMNVSTLELGDSALYLCASRRAANREETQYFGPGTRLLVL.

The rearrangement joins TRBV5-6 to TRBJ1-1; D remains ambiguous. This CDR3 is built from 15 residues. The V gene's germline CDR1 is SGHDT and CDR2 YYEEEE. The germline V and J ends were trimmed by 3 bases and 1 base, with 13 bases remaining between them. CDR3: CASSSRLRGNTEAFF. The DNA for the CDR3 is TGTGCCAGCAGCTCCCGACTCCGGGGGAACACTGAAGCTTTCTTT.

The chain carries TRBV7-2 and TRBJ2-7, with 10 bases aligning to TRBD2. V trimming: 1 base; J trimming: 2 bases; junction bases outside the gene matches: 11. The CDR3 sequence is 18 residues long. The germline gives CDR1 SGHTA, CDR2 FQGNSA. CDR3 loop: CASSLVWTSGLTAYEQYF. In DNA form, the CDR3 reads TGTGCCAGCAGCTTAGTCTGGACTAGCGGCCTAACCGCCTACGAGCAGTACTTC.

V is TRBV7-2 and J is TRBJ2-1, with D possibly TRBD2 on 5 matching bases. There are 15 residues in the CDR3. V dropped 5 bases and J dropped 4 bases, with 15 bases sitting between them. CDR1 SGHTA and CDR2 FQGNSA come from the germline V gene. The DNA of the CDR3 is TGTGCCAGCAGCCCCGGCCCCGGCGGGTACAATGAGCAGTTCTTC. Translating it yields CASSPGPGGYNEQFF.

This chain uses TRBV19 with TRBJ2-7; D may be TRBD2 (5 bases). V lost 6 bases to trimming and J lost 6 bases, with 12 bases between them. The CDR3 covers 12 residues. Germline lookup yields CDR1 LNHDA and CDR2 SQIVND (reference sequence). This CDR3 is CASRLSGGEQYF. The CDR3 coding sequence is TGTGCCAGTAGACTGAGCGGCGGCGAGCAGTACTTC.

The CDR3 region is CASSLQSSYEQYF. The CDR3, as DNA: TGTGCCAGCTCACTACAGAGCTCCTACGAGCAGTACTTC. This sequence joins TRBV18 and TRBJ2-7; no reliable D call. The germline CDR1 and CDR2 sequences are KGHSH and LQKENI. This CDR3 has 13 residues. The ends were cut back, 4 bases at V and 0 bases at J, with 7 bases in the middle.

The V call is TRBV30, the J call TRBJ1-1; 7 bases are shared with TRBD1. From germline, CDR1 is GTSNPN and CDR2 SVGIG (reference sequence). Losses at the gene ends were 2 bases for V and 1 base for J; bases not matched to a gene: 4. This CDR3 is built from 14 residues. CDR3 DNA: TGTGCCTGGAGTTACAGGGGAGGGAACACTGAAGCTTTCTTT. Protein: CAWSYRGGNTEAFF.

CDR3 DNA: TGTGCCAGCAGCTTCTCAGGATCGATCAATGAGCAGTTCTTC. Amino acid sequence: CASSFSGSINEQFF. This sequence joins TRBV7-2 and TRBJ2-1; D unclear. Trimming left V 3 bases short and J 6 bases short, with 12 bases between. The CDR3 totals 14 residues. Germline assignment: CDR1 SGHTA and CDR2 FQGNSA.

The rearrangement uses TRBV5-6 and TRBJ1-1; TRBD1 matches 8 bases. The germline gives CDR1 SGHDT, CDR2 YYEEEE. With 2 bases clipped from V and 3 bases from J, the junction kept 12 bases outside the gene matches. CDR3 length: 17 residues. CDR3 bases: TGTGCCAGCAGCTTCGGTTTTGAGGACAGGGTGGACACTGAAGCTTTCTTT. Its protein is CASSFGFEDRVDTEAFF. The entire variable domain, with the rest obtained from reference TRBV5-6 and TRBJ1-1, is as follows: DAGVTQSPTHLIKTRGQQVTLRCSPKSGHDTVSWYQQALGQGPQFIFQYYEEEERQRGNFPDRFSGHQFPNYSSELNVNALLLGDSALYLCASSFGFEDRVDTEAFFGQGTRLTVV.

The chain is built from TRBV7-2 and TRBJ1-1; 8 positions match TRBD1. This CDR3 spans 15 amino acids. The J segment lost 2 bases and the V segment lost 5 bases, leaving 7 bases of the junction unmatched. Per germline, CDR1 SGHTA and CDR2 FQGNSA. The CDR3 region is CASSITGGANTEAFF. The DNA for the CDR3 is TGTGCCAGCAGCATAACAGGGGGTGCCAACACTGAAGCTTTCTTT.

This chain joins TRBV30 and TRBJ1-1, with 10 bases that match TRBD1. Per germline, CDR1 GTSNPN and CDR2 SVGIG (reference sequence). The CDR3 contains 13 residues. V lost 8 bases, J lost 1 base, and 4 bases stayed unmatched. The CDR3 DNA follows: TGTGCCGGGCGACAGGGGGCGAACACTGAAGCTTTCTTT. Amino acid sequence: CAGRQGANTEAFF. Looking up the rest from reference TRBV30 and TRBJ1-1 gives the full variable domain: SQTIHQWPATLVQPVGSPLSLECTVEGTSNPNLYWYRQAAGRGLQLLFYSVGIGQISSEVPQNLSASRPQDRQFILSSKKLLLSDSGFYLCAGRQGANTEAFFGQGTRLTVV.

This chain's CDR3 is CASRAGTGAHGYTF. Written as DNA, the CDR3 is TGCGCCAGCCGCGCCGGGACAGGGGCCCATGGCTACACCTTC. This sequence joins TRBV4-3 and TRBJ1-2; the match to TRBD1 covers 10 bases. CDR1 LGHNA and CDR2 YSLEER come from the germline V gene. V lost 8 bases and J lost 6; bases outside the gene matches: 9. CDR3 length: 14 amino acids.

In its sample, this clone was seen once. The chain links TRBV25-1 to TRBJ1-1, with unresolved D. The V gene's germline CDR1 is MGHDK and CDR2 SYGVNS. CDR3 length: 12 residues. Trimming shortened V by 3 bases and J by 2 bases, and 4 bases separated the two germline ends. The CDR3 nucleotides are TGTGCCAGCAGTGACCTTAACACTGAAGCTTTCTTT. It is translated as CASSDLNTEAFF.

The count of this clone is one. V and J are TRBV19 and TRBJ2-7; 8 bases line up with TRBD2. The J segment lost 6 bases and the V segment lost 3 bases, leaving 13 bases of the junction unmatched. Germline V gives CDR1 LNHDA, CDR2 SQIVND (reference sequence). The CDR3 runs to 16 residues. In DNA, the CDR3 is TGTGCCAGTAGTATTGCTGATGATAGCGGGAAGGGCGAGCAGTACTTC. Translation gives CASSIADDSGKGEQYF.